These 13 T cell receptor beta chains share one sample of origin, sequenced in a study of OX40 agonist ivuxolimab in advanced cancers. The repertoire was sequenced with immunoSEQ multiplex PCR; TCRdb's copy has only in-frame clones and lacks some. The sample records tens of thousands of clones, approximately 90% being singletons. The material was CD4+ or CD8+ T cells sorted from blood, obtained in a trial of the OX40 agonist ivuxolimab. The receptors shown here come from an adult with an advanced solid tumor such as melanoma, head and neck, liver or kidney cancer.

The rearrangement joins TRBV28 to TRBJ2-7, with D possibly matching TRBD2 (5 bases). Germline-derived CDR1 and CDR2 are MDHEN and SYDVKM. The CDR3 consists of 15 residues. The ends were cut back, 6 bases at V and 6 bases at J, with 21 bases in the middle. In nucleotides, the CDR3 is TGTGCCAGCAGGCCAGACCCGGGGTTAACCTCCGAGCAGTACTTC. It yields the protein CASRPDPGLTSEQYF.

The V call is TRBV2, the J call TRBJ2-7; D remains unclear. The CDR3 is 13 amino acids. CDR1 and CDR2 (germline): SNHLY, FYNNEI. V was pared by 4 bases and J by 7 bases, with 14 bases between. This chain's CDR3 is CASSGGWVGEQYF. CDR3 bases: TGTGCCAGCAGTGGGGGATGGGTTGGGGAGCAGTACTTC.

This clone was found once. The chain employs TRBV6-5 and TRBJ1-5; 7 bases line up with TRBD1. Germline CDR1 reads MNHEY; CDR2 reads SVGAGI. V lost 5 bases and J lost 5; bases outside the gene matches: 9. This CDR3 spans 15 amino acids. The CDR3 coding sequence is TGTGCCAGCAGTGGGTTGACAGGGTACGATCAGCCCCAGCATTTT. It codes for CASSGLTGYDQPQHF.

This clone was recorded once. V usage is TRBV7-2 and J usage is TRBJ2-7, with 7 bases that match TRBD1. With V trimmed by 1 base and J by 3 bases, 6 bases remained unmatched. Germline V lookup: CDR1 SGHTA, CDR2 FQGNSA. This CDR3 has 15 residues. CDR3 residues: CASSLVGDRGYEQYF. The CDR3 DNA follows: TGTGCCAGCAGCTTAGTAGGGGACAGAGGCTACGAGCAGTACTTC.

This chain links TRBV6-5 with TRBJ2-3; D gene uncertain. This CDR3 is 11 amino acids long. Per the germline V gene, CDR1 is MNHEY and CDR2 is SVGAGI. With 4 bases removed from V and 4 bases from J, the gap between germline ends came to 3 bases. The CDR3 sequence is CASSSADTQYF. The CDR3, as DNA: TGTGCCAGCAGTTCTGCAGATACGCAGTATTTT.

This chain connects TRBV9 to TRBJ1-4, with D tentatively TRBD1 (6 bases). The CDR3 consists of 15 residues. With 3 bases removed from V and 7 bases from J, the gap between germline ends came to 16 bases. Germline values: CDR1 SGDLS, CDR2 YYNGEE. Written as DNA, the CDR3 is TGTGCCAGCAGCGCTTACGGAGGGGGTGGTGAAAAACTGTTTTTT. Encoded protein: CASSAYGGGGEKLFF.

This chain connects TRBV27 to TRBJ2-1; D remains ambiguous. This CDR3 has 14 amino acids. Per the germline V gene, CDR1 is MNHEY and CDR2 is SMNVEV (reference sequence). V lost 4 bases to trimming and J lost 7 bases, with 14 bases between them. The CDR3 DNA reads TGTGCCAGCAGTTCACGCCCTCTTGGGAATGAGCAGTTCTTC. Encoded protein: CASSSRPLGNEQFF.

In DNA, the CDR3 is TGTGCCACCAGCGTTCGGGACTCCAGCCCATACGAGCAGTACTTC. Translating gives CATSVRDSSPYEQYF. The J gene is TRBJ2-7, the V gene TRBV15, with D possibly TRBD2 on 6 matching bases. Germline V CDR1 and CDR2: LNHNV, YYDKDF (reference sequence). V dropped 5 bases and J dropped 4 bases, with 18 bases sitting between them. The CDR3 contains 15 residues.

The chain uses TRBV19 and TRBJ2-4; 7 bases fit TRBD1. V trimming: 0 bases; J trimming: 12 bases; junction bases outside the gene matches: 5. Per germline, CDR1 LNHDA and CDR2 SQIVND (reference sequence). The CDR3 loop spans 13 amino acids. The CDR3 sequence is CASSIDKGTAQYF. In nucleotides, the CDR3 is TGTGCCAGTAGTATAGATAAGGGGACAGCTCAGTACTTC. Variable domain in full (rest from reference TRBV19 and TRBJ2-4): DGGITQSPKYLFRKEGQNVTLSCEQNLNHDAMYWYRQDPGQGLRLIYYSQIVNDFQKGDIAEGYSVSREKKESFPLTVTSAQKNPTAFYLCASSIDKGTAQYFGAGTRLSVL.

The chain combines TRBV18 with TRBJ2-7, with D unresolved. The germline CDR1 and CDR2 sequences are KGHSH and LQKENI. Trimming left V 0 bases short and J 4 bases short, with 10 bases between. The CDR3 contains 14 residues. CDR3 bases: TGTGCCAGCTCACCACCGTTTTATAGGTACGAGCAGTACTTC. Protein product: CASSPPFYRYEQYF.

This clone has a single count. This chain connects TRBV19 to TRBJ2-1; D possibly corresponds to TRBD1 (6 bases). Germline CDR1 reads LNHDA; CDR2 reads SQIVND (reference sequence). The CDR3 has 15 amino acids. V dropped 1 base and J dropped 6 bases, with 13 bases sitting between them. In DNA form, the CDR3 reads TGTGCCAGTAGTATAGTGGGGGTAGGGGGCAATGAGCAGTTCTTC. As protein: CASSIVGVGGNEQFF.

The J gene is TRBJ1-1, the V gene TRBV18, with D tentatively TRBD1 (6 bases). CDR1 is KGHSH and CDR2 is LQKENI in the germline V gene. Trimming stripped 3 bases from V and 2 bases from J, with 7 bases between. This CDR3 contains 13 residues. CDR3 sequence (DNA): TGTGCCAGCTCACCGGACAGTAACACTGAAGCTTTCTTT. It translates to CASSPDSNTEAFF.

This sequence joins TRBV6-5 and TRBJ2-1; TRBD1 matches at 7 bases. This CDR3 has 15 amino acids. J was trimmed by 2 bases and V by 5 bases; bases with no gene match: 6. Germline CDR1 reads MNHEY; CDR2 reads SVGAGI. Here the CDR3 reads CASSTTGATYNEQFF. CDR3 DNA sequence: TGTGCCAGCAGTACCACAGGGGCGACCTACAATGAGCAGTTCTTC.